This TCR beta chain was sequenced in a study of cytomegalovirus exposure and HLA in healthy donors. Across the whole study: Clustering assigned 81% of the roughly 400 genotyped donors to the Caucasian-associated ancestry cluster.

In regard to this clone: The antigen is not known.

Overall study findings and caveats: Compared with the approximately 680-donor mean, an Asian-associated ancestry cluster reportedly had fewer N-insertions, according to a later analysis.

Trimming cost V 0 bases and J 0 bases, with 6 bases left between them. The germline V gene has CDR1 PRHDT and CDR2 FYEKMQ (reference sequence). The CDR3 has 15 residues. PCR was performed using 60 Vbeta and 13 Jbeta primers. Here immunoSEQ multiplex PCR was the method, and the copy in TCRdb shows in-frame clones only, minus some. This table holds 160,000 or so clones, approximately 80% found once. The chain has TRBV13 and TRBJ2-1; D is ambiguous. Sequencing was performed on PBMCs. This clonotype was obtained from a male donor in good health and CMV-seropositive. The chain's CDR3 is CASSLGFSSYNEQFF. Written as DNA, the CDR3 is TGTGCCAGCAGCTTAGGCTTTAGCTCCTACAATGAGCAGTTCTTC.